This TCR beta chain is from a study of tumor and adjacent non-tumor tissue in lung cancer. Comment on this clonotype: Its antigen remains unknown. Since no conserved phenylalanine or tryptophan closes the CDR3, a read error is the likely cause.

General observations from the study: Higher tumor TCR diversity was associated with shorter survival. TCR diversity was significantly greater in tumor than normal lung tissue.

Germline V gene lookup returns CDR1 MNHNS and CDR2 SASEGT. The CDR3 spans 12 residues. A modified ARM-PCR protocol with three rounds of nested PCR amplified TCRbeta. Each CDR3 protein gets one entry after TCRdb re-called the multiplex PCR reads with MiXCR. The repertoire holds fewer than 85,000 distinct CDR3 sequences, around 73% seen once, with approximately 28% in the top ten. No cell sorting was done before RNA was extracted from the tissue. Newly diagnosed lung cancer patients had thoracic surgery in China, August–late 2014, without prior chemotherapy. The sequence derives from a man aged 60 to 75 with non-small cell lung cancer. Sequenced material: lung tumor tissue. The chain recombines TRBV6-1 with TRBJ2-7, with D possibly being TRBD1 (6 bases). The CDR3 DNA reads TGTGACAGCAGTGAAGGGGGCTACGAGCAGTACCTC. Its protein product is CDSSEGGYEQYL.